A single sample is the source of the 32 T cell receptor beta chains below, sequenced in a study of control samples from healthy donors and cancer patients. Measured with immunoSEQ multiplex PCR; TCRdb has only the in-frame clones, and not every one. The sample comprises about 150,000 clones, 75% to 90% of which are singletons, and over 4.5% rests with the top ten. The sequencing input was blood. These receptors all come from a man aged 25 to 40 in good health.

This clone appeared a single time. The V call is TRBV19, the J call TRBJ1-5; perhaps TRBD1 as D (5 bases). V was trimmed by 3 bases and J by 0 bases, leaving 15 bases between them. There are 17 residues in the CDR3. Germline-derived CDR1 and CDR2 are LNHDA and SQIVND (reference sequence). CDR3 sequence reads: CASSIPETGFSNQPQHF. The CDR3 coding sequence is TGTGCCAGTAGTATCCCCGAAACAGGATTTAGCAATCAGCCCCAGCATTTT.

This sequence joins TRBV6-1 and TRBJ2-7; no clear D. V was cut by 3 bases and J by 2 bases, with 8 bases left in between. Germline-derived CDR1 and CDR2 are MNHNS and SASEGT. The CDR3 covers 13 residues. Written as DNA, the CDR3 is TGTGCCAGCAGTGAGGCAATCACCTACGAGCAGTACTTC. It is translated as CASSEAITYEQYF.

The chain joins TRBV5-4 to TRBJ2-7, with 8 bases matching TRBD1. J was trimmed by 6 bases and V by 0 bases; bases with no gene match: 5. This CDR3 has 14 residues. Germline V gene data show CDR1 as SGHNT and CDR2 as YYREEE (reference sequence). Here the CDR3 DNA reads TGTGCCAGCAGCTTGGAGGACAGGGCATCCGAGCAGTACTTC. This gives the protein CASSLEDRASEQYF. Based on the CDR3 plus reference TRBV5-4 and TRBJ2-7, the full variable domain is ETGVTQSPTHLIKTRGQQVTLRCSSQSGHNTVSWYQQALGQGPQFIFQYYREEENGRGNFPPRFSGLQFPNYSSELNVNALELDDSALYLCASSLEDRASEQYFGPGTRLTVT.

The CDR3 spells CASSPARGDSTEAFF. Written as DNA, the CDR3 is TGTGCCAGCAGCCCGGCAAGGGGAGACAGCACTGAAGCTTTCTTT. The chain joins TRBV5-4 to TRBJ1-1; D might be TRBD1 (5 bases). This CDR3 comprises 15 residues. From germline, CDR1 is SGHNT and CDR2 YYREEE (reference sequence). Trimming pared 4 bases from V and 4 bases from J, leaving 17 bases between.

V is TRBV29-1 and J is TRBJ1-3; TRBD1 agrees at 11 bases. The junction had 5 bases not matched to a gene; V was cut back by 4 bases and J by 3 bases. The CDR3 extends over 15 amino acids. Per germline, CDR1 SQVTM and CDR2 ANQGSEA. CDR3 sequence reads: CSVGFGTGGGNTIYF. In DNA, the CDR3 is TGCAGCGTTGGGTTCGGGACAGGGGGTGGAAACACCATATATTTT.

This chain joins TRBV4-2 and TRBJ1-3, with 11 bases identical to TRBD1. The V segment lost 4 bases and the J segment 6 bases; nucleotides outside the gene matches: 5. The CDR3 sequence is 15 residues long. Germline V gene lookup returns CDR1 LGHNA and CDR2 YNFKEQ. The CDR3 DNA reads TGTGCCAGCAGCCTCGGACAGGGGGCAGAAAACACCATATATTTT. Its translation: CASSLGQGAENTIYF.

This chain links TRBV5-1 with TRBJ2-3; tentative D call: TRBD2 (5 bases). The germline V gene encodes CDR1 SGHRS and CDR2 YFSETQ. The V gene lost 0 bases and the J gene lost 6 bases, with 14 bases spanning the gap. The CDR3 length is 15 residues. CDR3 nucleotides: TGCGCCAGCAGCTTGGGGGCTAGCAGGCAGGATACGCAGTATTTT. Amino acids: CASSLGASRQDTQYF.

CDR3 bases: TGTGCCAGCAGCTTAGAACAAATTCAAGAGACCCAGTACTTC. The encoded protein is CASSLEQIQETQYF. This chain joins TRBV11-2 and TRBJ2-5; D gene ambiguous. CDR3 length equals 14 residues. Germline CDR1 SGHAT, CDR2 FQNNGV. The V end was cut by 0 bases, the J end by 2 bases, with 7 bases between.

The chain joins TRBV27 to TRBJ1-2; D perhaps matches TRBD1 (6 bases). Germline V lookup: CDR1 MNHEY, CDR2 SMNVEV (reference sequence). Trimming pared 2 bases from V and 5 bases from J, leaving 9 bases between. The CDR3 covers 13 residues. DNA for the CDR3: TGTGCCAGCAGTTTAGCAACAGGGTATGGCTACACCTTC. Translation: CASSLATGYGYTF.

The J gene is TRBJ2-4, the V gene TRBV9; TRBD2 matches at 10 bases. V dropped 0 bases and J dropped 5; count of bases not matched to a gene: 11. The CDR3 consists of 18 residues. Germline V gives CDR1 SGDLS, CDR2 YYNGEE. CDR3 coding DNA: TGTGCCAGCAGCGTAGGGCTAGCGGGAGTCGAAAGTGAAAACATTCAGTACTTC. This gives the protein CASSVGLAGVESENIQYF.

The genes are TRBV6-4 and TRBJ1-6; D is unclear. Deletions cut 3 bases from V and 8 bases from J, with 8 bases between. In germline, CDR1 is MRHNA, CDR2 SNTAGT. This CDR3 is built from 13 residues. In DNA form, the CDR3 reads TGTGCCAGCAGTGAGGAGACACATTCACCCCTCCACTTT. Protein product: CASSEETHSPLHF.

The CDR3 DNA is TGTGCCAGCAGTTACTTAGGACAGGATCAGCCCCAGCATTTT. This gives the protein CASSYLGQDQPQHF. The chain links TRBV6-5 to TRBJ1-5; 7 bases map to TRBD1. Germline V CDR1 and CDR2: MNHEY, SVGAGI. J gave up 5 bases and V 1 base, and 2 bases lay outside the gene matches. The length of the CDR3 is 14 residues.

The CDR3: CASTPDSQETQYF. The CDR3 DNA is TGTGCCAGTACCCCGGACAGCCAAGAGACCCAGTACTTC. The chain joins TRBV2 to TRBJ2-5, with D possibly TRBD1 on 6 matching bases. In germline, CDR1 is SNHLY, CDR2 FYNNEI. The CDR3 covers 13 residues. V lost 9 bases to trimming and J lost 1 base, with 12 bases between them.

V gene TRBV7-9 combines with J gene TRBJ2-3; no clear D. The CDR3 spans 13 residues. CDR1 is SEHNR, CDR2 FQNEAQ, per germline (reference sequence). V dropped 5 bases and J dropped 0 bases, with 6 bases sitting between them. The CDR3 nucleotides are TGTGCCAGCAGCCCCGGCAGCACAGATACGCAGTATTTT. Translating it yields CASSPGSTDTQYF.

The CDR3, as DNA: TGTGCCAGCAGCTTAATTGCAGGGATAGACGACACTGAAGCTTTCTTT. Its translation is CASSLIAGIDDTEAFF. The chain is built from TRBV11-3 and TRBJ1-1; D possibly corresponds to TRBD1 (5 bases). Germline V gene data show CDR1 as SGHNT and CDR2 as YENEEA. Trimming left V 2 bases short and J 3 bases short, with 16 bases between. The CDR3 has 16 residues.

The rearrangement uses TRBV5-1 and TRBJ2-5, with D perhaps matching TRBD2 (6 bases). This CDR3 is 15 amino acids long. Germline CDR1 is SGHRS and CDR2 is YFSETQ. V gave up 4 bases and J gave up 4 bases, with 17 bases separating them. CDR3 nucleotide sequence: TGCGCCAGCAGCGAGGATATTGGGGGAGGAGAGACCCAGTACTTC. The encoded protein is CASSEDIGGGETQYF.

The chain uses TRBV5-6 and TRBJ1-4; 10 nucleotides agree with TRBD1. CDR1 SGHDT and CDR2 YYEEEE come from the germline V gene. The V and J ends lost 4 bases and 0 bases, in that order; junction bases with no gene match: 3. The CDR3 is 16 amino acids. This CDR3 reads CASSTGTGATNEKLFF. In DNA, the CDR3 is TGTGCCAGCAGCACCGGGACAGGGGCAACTAATGAAAAACTGTTTTTT.

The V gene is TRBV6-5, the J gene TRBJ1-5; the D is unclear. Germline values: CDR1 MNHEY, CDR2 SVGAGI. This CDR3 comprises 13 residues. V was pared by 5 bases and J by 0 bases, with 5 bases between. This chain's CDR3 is CASSLSSNQPQHF. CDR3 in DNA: TGTGCCAGCAGTCTCAGTAGCAATCAGCCCCAGCATTTT.

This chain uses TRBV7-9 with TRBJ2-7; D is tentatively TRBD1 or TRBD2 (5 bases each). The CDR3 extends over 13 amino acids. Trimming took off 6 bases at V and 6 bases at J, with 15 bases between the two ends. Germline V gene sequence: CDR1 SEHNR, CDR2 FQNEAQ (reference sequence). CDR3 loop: CASSRPGTSEQYF. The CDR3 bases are TGTGCCAGCAGTCGGCCCGGGACCAGCGAGCAGTACTTC.

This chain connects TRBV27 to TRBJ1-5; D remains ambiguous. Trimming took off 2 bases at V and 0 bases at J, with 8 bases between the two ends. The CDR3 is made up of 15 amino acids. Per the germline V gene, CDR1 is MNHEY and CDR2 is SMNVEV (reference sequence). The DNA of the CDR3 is TGTGCCAGCAGTTTAATACAGCCTAGCAATCAGCCCCAGCATTTT. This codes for CASSLIQPSNQPQHF.

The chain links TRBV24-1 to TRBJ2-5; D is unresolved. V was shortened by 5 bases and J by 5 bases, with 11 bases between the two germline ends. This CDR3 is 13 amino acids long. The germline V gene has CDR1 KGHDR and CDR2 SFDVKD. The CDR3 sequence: CATSVPGRETQYF. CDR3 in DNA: TGTGCCACCAGTGTCCCGGGTCGGGAGACCCAGTACTTC.

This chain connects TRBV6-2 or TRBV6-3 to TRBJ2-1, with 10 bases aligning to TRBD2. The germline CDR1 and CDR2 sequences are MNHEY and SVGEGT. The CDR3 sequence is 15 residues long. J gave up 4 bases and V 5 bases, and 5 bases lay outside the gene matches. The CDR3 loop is CASSPLGLAYNEQFF. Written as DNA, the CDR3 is TGTGCCAGCAGTCCCCTGGGACTAGCGTACAATGAGCAGTTCTTC.

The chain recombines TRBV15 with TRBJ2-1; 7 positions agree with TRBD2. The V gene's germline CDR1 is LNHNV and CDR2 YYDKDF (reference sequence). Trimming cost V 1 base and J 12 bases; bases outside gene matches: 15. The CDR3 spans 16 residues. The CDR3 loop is CATSRAGGGRERGQFF. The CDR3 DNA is TGTGCCACCAGCAGAGCAGGAGGCGGGAGAGAACGCGGGCAGTTCTTC.

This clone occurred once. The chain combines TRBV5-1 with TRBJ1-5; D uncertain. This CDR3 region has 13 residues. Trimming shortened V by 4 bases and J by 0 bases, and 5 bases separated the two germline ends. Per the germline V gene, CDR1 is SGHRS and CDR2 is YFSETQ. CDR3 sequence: CASSPDSNQPQHF. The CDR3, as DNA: TGCGCCAGCAGCCCCGATAGCAATCAGCCCCAGCATTTT.

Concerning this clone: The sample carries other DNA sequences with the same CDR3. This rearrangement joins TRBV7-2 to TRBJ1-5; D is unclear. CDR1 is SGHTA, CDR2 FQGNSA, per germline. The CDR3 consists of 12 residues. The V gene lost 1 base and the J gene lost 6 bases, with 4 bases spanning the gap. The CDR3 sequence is CASSLVGQPQHF. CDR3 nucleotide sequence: TGTGCCAGCAGCTTAGTTGGTCAGCCCCAGCATTTT.

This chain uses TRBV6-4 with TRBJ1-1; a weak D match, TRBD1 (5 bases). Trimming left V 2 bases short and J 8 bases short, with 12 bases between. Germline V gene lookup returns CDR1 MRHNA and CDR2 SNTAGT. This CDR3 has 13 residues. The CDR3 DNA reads TGTGCCAGCAGTGACAGGGACGGTGGGGAAGCTTTCTTT. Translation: CASSDRDGGEAFF.

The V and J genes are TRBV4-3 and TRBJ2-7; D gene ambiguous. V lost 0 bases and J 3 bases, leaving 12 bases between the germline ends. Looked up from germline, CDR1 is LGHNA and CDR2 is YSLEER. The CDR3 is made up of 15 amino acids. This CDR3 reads CASSQDYVGIYEQYF. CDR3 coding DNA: TGCGCCAGCAGCCAAGATTATGTAGGGATCTACGAGCAGTACTTC.

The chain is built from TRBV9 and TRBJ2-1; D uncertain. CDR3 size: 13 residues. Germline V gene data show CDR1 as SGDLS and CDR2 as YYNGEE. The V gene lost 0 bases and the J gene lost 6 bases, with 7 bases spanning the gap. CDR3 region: CASSVDVPNEQFF. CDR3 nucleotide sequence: TGTGCCAGCAGCGTAGACGTCCCCAATGAGCAGTTCTTC.

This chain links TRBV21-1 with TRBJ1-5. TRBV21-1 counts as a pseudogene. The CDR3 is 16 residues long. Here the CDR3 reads CASSNYGDRDNQPQHF. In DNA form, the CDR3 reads TGTGCCAGCAGCAACTATGGGGATAGGGACAATCAGCCCCAGCATTTT.

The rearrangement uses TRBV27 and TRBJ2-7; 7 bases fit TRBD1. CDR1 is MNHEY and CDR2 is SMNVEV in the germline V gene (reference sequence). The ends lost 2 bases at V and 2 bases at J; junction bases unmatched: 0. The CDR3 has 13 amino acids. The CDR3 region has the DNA TGTGCCAGCAGTTTAGGGACAGCCTACGAGCAGTACTTC. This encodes CASSLGTAYEQYF.

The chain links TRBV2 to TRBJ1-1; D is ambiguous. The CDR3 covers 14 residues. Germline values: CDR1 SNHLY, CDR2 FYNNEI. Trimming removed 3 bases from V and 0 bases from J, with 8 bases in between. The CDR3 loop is CASSDMGMNTEAFF. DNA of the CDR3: TGTGCCAGCAGTGATATGGGGATGAACACTGAAGCTTTCTTT.

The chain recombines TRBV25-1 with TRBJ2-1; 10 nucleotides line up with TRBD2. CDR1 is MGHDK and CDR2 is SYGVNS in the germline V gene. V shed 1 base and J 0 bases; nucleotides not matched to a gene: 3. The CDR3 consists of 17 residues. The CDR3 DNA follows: TGTGCCAGCAGTGAATCGGCTAGCGGGAGCTCCTACAATGAGCAGTTCTTC. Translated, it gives CASSESASGSSYNEQFF.